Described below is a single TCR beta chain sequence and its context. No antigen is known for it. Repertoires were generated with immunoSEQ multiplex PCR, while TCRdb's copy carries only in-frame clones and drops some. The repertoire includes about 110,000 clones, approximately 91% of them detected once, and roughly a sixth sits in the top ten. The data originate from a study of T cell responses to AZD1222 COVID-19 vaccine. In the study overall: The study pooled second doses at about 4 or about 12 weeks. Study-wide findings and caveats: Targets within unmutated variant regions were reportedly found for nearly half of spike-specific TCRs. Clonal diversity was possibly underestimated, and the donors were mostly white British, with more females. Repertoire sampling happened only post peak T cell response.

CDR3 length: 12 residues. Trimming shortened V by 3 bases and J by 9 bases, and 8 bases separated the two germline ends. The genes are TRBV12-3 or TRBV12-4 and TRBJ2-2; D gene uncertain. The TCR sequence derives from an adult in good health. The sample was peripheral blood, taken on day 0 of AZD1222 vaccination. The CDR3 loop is CASSFSAWELFF. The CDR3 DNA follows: TGTGCCAGCAGTTTTTCAGCGTGGGAGCTGTTTTTT.